This is a list of T cell receptor beta chains from one sample in a study of cytomegalovirus exposure and HLA in healthy donors. Only in-frame clones appear in the TCRdb table, and some are missing; sequencing was by immunoSEQ multiplex PCR. This table lists more than 55,000 clones. The specimen sequenced was PBMCs. Receptors originate from a woman aged 40 to 49 in good health and CMV-seropositive. Both conserved end residues are part of each CDR3. The order of the fields is D gene, J gene, V gene, CDR3 protein, CDR3 DNA. The D gene is left open where the match is weak.

d_gene: -
j_gene: TRBJ1-1
v_gene: TRBV21-1
CDR3aa: CASPMTGGDTEAFF
CDR3nt: TGTGCCAGCCCCATGACAGGGGGGGATACTGAAGCTTTCTTT

d_gene: TRBD1
j_gene: TRBJ2-7
v_gene: TRBV6-1
CDR3aa: CASKTGLEQYF
CDR3nt: TGTGCCAGCAAGACAGGGCTCGAGCAGTACTTC

d_gene: TRBD1
j_gene: TRBJ1-1
v_gene: TRBV5-1
CDR3aa: CASSSGQQNTEAFF
CDR3nt: TGCGCCAGCAGCTCGGGACAGCAGAACACTGAAGCTTTCTTT

d_gene: TRBD1
j_gene: TRBJ1-4
v_gene: TRBV27
CDR3aa: CASRTPKDRGWGTNEKLFF
CDR3nt: TGTGCCAGCAGGACCCCGAAAGACAGGGGCTGGGGGACTAATGAAAAACTGTTTTTT

d_gene: -
j_gene: TRBJ2-7
v_gene: TRBV11-3
CDR3aa: CASSLGHSYEQYF
CDR3nt: TGTGCCAGCAGCTTAGGACACTCCTACGAGCAGTACTTC

d_gene: -
j_gene: TRBJ2-1
v_gene: TRBV10-3
CDR3aa: CAISPVRGGSYNEQFF
CDR3nt: TGTGCCATCAGTCCTGTAAGGGGTGGCTCCTACAATGAGCAGTTCTTC

d_gene: TRBD1
j_gene: TRBJ2-2
v_gene: TRBV4-1
CDR3aa: CASSLGQGKGTGELFF
CDR3nt: TGCGCCAGCAGCCTGGGACAGGGTAAGGGGACCGGGGAGCTGTTTTTT

d_gene: -
j_gene: TRBJ2-1
v_gene: TRBV4-3
CDR3aa: CASSLGLSVYNEQFF
CDR3nt: TGCGCCAGCAGCCTGGGACTTTCGGTCTACAATGAGCAGTTCTTC

d_gene: -
j_gene: TRBJ1-5
v_gene: TRBV16
CDR3aa: CASSNRVEGYSNQPQHF
CDR3nt: TGTGCCAGCAGCAACAGGGTCGAGGGCTATAGCAATCAGCCCCAGCATTTT

d_gene: TRBD1
j_gene: TRBJ1-2
v_gene: TRBV19
CDR3aa: CASSMDGQGTF
CDR3nt: TGTGCCAGTAGTATGGATGGACAGGGAACATTC

d_gene: TRBD2
j_gene: TRBJ2-3
v_gene: TRBV19
CDR3aa: CASRNLAGDADTQYF
CDR3nt: TGTGCCAGTAGGAATTTAGCGGGAGATGCGGATACGCAGTATTTT

d_gene: TRBD1
j_gene: TRBJ1-1
v_gene: TRBV6-6
CDR3aa: CASGTGDMNTEAFF
CDR3nt: TGTGCCAGCGGGACAGGGGACATGAACACTGAAGCTTTCTTT

d_gene: -
j_gene: TRBJ1-2
v_gene: TRBV5-6
CDR3aa: CASSSLAGYGYTF
CDR3nt: TGTGCCAGCAGCTCGCTAGCAGGCTATGGCTACACCTTC

d_gene: TRBD1
j_gene: TRBJ1-2
v_gene: TRBV6-4
CDR3aa: CASLGQGADYGYTF
CDR3nt: TGTGCCAGCCTTGGACAGGGGGCTGACTATGGCTACACCTTC

d_gene: -
j_gene: TRBJ1-6
v_gene: TRBV2
CDR3aa: CASSVTWHSPLHF
CDR3nt: TGTGCCAGCAGTGTTACCTGGCATTCACCCCTCCACTTT